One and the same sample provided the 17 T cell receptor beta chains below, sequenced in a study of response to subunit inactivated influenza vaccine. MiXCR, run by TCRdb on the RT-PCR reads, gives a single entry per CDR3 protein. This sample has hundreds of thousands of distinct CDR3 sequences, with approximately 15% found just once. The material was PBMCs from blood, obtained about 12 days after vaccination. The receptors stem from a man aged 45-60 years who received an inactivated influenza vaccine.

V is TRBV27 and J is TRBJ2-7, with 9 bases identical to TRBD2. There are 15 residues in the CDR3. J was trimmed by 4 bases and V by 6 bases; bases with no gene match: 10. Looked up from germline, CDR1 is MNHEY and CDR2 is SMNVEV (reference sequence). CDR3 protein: CASSRSGSLFYEQYF. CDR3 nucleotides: TGTGCCAGCAGCCGTAGCGGGAGTCTCTTTTACGAGCAGTACTTC.

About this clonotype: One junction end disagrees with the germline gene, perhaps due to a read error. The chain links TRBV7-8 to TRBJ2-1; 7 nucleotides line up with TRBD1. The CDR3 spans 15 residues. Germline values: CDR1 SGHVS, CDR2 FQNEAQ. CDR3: CASSSKFRDRNGQFF. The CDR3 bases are TGTGCCAGCAGCTCGAAATTCCGGGACAGAAATGGGCAGTTCTTC.

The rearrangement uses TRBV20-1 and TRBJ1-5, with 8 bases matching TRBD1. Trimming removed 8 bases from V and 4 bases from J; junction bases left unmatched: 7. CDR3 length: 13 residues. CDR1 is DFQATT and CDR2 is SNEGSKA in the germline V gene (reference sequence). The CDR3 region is CSIPWTGNQPQHF. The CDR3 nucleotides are TGCAGTATCCCGTGGACAGGGAATCAGCCCCAGCATTTT.

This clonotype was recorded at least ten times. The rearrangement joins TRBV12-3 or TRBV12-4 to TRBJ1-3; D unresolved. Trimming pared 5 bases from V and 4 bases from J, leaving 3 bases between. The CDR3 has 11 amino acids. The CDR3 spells CASSRGNTIYF. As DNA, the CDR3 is TGTGCCAGCAGTAGAGGAAACACCATATATTTT.

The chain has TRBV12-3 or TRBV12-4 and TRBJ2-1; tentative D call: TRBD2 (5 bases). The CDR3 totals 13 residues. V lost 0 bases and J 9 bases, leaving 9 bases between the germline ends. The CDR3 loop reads CASSLAPSGEQFF. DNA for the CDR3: TGTGCCAGCAGTTTAGCGCCGAGCGGTGAGCAGTTCTTC.

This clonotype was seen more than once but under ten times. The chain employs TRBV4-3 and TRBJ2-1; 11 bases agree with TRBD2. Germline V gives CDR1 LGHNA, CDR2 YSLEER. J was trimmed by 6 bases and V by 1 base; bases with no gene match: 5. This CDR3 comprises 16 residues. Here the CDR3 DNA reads TGCGCCAGCAGCCAAGGGACTAGCGGGCGCAGCAATGAGCAGTTCTTC. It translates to CASSQGTSGRSNEQFF.

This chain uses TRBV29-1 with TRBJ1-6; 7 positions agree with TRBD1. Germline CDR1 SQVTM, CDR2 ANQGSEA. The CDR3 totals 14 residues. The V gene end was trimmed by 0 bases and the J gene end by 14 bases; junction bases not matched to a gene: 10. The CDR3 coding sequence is TGCAGCGTTGAAGAAGGAGGGCCAGGGGGGGCCCTCCACTTT. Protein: CSVEEGGPGGALHF. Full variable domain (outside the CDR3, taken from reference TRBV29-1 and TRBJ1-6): SAVISQKPSRDICQRGTSLTIQCQVDSQVTMMFWYRQQPGQSLTLIATANQGSEATYESGFVIDKFPISRPNLTFSTLTVSNMSPEDSSIYLCSVEEGGPGGALHFGNGTRLTVT.

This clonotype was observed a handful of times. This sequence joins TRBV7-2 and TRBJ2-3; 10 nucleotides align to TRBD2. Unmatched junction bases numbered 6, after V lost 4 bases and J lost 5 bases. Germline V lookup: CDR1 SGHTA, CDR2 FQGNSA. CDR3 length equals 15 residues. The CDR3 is CASSSASGSGDTQYF. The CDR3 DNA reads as TGTGCCAGCAGCTCTGCTAGCGGGAGCGGAGATACGCAGTATTTT. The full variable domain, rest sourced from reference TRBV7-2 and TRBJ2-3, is GAGVSQSPSNKVTEKGKDVELRCDPISGHTALYWYRQSLGQGLEFLIYFQGNSAPDKSGLPSDRFSAERTGGSVSTLTIQRTQQEDSAVYLCASSSASGSGDTQYFGPGTRLTVL.

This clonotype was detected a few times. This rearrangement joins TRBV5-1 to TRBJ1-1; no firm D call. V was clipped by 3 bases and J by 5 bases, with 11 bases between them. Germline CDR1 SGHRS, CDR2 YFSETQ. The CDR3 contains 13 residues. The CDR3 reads CASSSPGRTEAFF. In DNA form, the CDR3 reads TGCGCCAGCAGCTCACCCGGGAGGACTGAAGCTTTCTTT.

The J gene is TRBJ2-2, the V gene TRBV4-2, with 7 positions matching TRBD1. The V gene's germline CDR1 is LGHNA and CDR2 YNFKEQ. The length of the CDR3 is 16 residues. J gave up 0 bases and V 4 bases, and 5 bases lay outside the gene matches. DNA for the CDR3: TGTGCCAGCAGCCGATCCGGGACAGCGAACACCGGGGAGCTGTTTTTT. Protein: CASSRSGTANTGELFF.

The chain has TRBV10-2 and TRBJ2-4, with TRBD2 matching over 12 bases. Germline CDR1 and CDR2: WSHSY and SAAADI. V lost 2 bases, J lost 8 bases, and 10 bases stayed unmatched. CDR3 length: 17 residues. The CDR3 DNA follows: TGCGCCAGCAGTGAGATGAGGGCTAGCGGGGGGGCTGACATTCAGTACTTC. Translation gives CASSEMRASGGADIQYF.

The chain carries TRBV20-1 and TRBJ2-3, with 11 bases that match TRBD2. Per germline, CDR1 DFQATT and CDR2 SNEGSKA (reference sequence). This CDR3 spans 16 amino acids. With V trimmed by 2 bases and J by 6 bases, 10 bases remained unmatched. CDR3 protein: CSARTLAGGTIDTQYF. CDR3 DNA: TGCAGTGCTAGAACCTTAGCGGGGGGGACTATCGATACGCAGTATTTT.

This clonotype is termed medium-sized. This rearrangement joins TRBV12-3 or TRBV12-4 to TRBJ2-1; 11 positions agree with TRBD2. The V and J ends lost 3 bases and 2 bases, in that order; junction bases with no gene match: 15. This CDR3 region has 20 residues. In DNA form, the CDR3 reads TGTGCCAGCAGTTTTATTAGCGGGGGGGCAAGGTCCCTCGCCTACAATGAGCAGTTCTTC. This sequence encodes CASSFISGGARSLAYNEQFF.

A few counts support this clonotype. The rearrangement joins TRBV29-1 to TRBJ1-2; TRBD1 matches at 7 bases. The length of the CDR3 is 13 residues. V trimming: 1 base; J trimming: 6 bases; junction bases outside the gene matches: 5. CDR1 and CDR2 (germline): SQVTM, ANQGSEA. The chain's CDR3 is CSVEVGGGDGYTF. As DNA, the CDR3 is TGCAGCGTTGAAGTAGGAGGGGGCGATGGCTACACCTTC.

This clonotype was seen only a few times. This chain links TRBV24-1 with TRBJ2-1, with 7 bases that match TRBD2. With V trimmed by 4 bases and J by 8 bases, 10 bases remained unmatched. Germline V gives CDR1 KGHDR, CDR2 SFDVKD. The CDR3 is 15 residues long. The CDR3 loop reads CATSESGTVRDEQFF. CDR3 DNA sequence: TGTGCCACCAGTGAAAGCGGGACCGTTAGGGATGAGCAGTTCTTC.

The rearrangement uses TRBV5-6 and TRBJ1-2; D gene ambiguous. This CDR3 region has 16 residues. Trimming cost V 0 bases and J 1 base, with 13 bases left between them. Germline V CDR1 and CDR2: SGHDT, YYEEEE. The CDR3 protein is CASSLEGDIYNYGYTF. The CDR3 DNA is TGTGCCAGCAGCTTGGAGGGTGACATATATAACTATGGCTACACCTTC.

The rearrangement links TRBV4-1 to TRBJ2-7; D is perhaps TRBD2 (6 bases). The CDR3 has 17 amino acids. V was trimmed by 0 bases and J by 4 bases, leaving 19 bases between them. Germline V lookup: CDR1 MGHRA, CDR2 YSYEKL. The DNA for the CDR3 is TGCGCCAGCAGCCAAGAAGGCGGAGCGGGCCGGGTTTACGAGCAGTACTTC. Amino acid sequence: CASSQEGGAGRVYEQYF.